The 19 T cell receptor beta chains in this list originate from one sample, sequenced in a study of T cell changes during pregnancy in multiple sclerosis. Data came from immunoSEQ multiplex PCR; TCRdb stores just in-frame clones and leaves some out. Among tens of thousands of clones listed, approximately 92% were seen once. The sequenced sample was peripheral blood, obtained in the third trimester of pregnancy. These receptors were taken from a female donor in good health, enrolled as a control in a pregnancy study.

V gene TRBV7-9 combines with J gene TRBJ2-2; D is perhaps TRBD2 (7 bases). This CDR3 is built from 13 residues. The V gene's germline CDR1 is SEHNR and CDR2 FQNEAQ (reference sequence). The V end was cut by 7 bases, the J end by 4 bases, with 10 bases between. This chain's CDR3 is CASTGGSTGELFF. In DNA, the CDR3 is TGTGCCAGCACGGGGGGCAGCACCGGGGAGCTGTTTTTT.

V gene TRBV5-6 combines with J gene TRBJ2-7, with D possibly TRBD2 on 5 matching bases. There are 15 residues in the CDR3. V was pared by 0 bases and J by 3 bases, with 13 bases between. CDR1 is SGHDT, CDR2 YYEEEE, per germline. CDR3 coding DNA: TGTGCCAGCAGCTTGGTTAACGGAGGCCTCTACGAGCAGTACTTC. Protein product: CASSLVNGGLYEQYF.

This chain connects TRBV5-1 to TRBJ1-1, with D possibly TRBD1 on 6 matching bases. Germline V gene lookup returns CDR1 SGHRS and CDR2 YFSETQ. The CDR3 consists of 14 residues. Trimming removed 0 bases at V and 5 bases at J, with 11 bases between. CDR3 sequence: CASSLEPGVTEAFF. Here the CDR3 DNA reads TGCGCCAGCAGCTTGGAACCAGGGGTTACTGAAGCTTTCTTT.

The V call is TRBV28, the J call TRBJ2-1, with a possible D match to TRBD2 (5 bases). Trimming shortened V by 2 bases and J by 6 bases, and 11 bases separated the two germline ends. The CDR3 consists of 14 residues. CDR1 and CDR2 from the germline V gene are MDHEN and SYDVKM. CDR3 in DNA: TGTGCCAGCAGTTTAACTAGTACTTTCAATGAGCAGTTCTTC. It is translated as CASSLTSTFNEQFF.

The genes are TRBV28 and TRBJ1-3; D is unresolved. The germline V gene has CDR1 MDHEN and CDR2 SYDVKM. The ends were cut back, 8 bases at V and 2 bases at J, with 19 bases in the middle. CDR3 size: 16 residues. The CDR3 coding sequence is TGTGCCAGCGTCGAGGAGGGCACGTCTCCTGGAAACACCATATATTTT. This gives the protein CASVEEGTSPGNTIYF.

The V call is TRBV4-2, the J call TRBJ2-7; unclear D gene. Trimming took 1 base from V and 0 from J, leaving 7 bases between them. Germline assignment: CDR1 LGHNA and CDR2 YNFKEQ. This CDR3 contains 14 residues. In nucleotides, the CDR3 is TGTGCCAGCAGCCAAGGGGCCAGCTCCTACGAGCAGTACTTC. Encoded protein: CASSQGASSYEQYF.

V and J are TRBV19 and TRBJ2-7; TRBD2 is a possible D gene (6 bases). V was cut by 6 bases and J by 3 bases, with 24 bases left in between. Germline V gives CDR1 LNHDA, CDR2 SQIVND (reference sequence). The CDR3 has 17 residues. CDR3 nucleotide sequence: TGTGCCAGTAGCCCAATCTGGGGGGACGCTCGTAACTACGAGCAGTACTTC. Residues: CASSPIWGDARNYEQYF.

This clone was found once. This chain joins TRBV6-5 and TRBJ2-5, with a tentative D call TRBD1 (6 bases). Trimming took 2 bases from V and 3 from J, leaving 7 bases between them. Germline assignment: CDR1 MNHEY and CDR2 SVGAGI. The CDR3 is made up of 13 amino acids. The CDR3: CASSYGQKETQYF. CDR3 DNA sequence: TGTGCCAGCAGTTACGGACAGAAAGAGACCCAGTACTTC.

This chain links TRBV6-6 with TRBJ1-6; D possibly corresponds to TRBD1 (5 bases). Trimming removed 2 bases from V and 6 bases from J, with 5 bases in between. There are 13 residues in the CDR3. Per the germline V gene, CDR1 is MNHNY and CDR2 is SVGAGI (reference sequence). The CDR3 here is CASSYDSNSPLHF. In DNA, the CDR3 is TGTGCCAGCAGTTACGACAGTAATTCACCCCTCCACTTT.

V gene TRBV4-1 combines with J gene TRBJ1-4, with 9 bases that match TRBD1. With V trimmed by 4 bases and J by 8 bases, 8 bases remained unmatched. Germline V gives CDR1 MGHRA, CDR2 YSYEKL. This CDR3 is built from 15 residues. CDR3 coding DNA: TGCGCCAGCAGCCCCGGACAGGGGTTCGGGGAAAAACTGTTTTTT. Translated: CASSPGQGFGEKLFF.

The chain carries TRBV4-2 and TRBJ2-7; 9 bases align to TRBD1. The J segment lost 2 bases and the V segment lost 1 base, leaving 3 bases of the junction unmatched. This CDR3 contains 15 residues. Germline CDR1 reads LGHNA; CDR2 reads YNFKEQ. CDR3 DNA: TGTGCCAGCAGCCAAGTAGGGACAGGGCCCTACGAGCAGTACTTC. Translating gives CASSQVGTGPYEQYF.

The gene calls are TRBV27 and TRBJ2-7; D is ambiguous. This CDR3 is 14 amino acids long. CDR1 and CDR2 from the germline V gene are MNHEY and SMNVEV (reference sequence). With 3 bases removed from V and 0 bases from J, the gap between germline ends came to 9 bases. CDR3 nucleotide sequence: TGTGCCAGCAGTTTTGGCCGCCTCTCCTACGAGCAGTACTTC. Encoded protein: CASSFGRLSYEQYF.

The J gene is TRBJ2-7, the V gene TRBV20-1; no clear D. The CDR3 totals 11 residues. With 4 bases removed from V and 3 bases from J, the gap between germline ends came to 7 bases. Germline CDR1 and CDR2: DFQATT and SNEGSKA (reference sequence). In nucleotides, the CDR3 is TGCAGTGCTAAACTTGACTACGAGCAGTACTTC. Protein: CSAKLDYEQYF.

This chain connects TRBV4-2 to TRBJ2-3, with a weak D call TRBD1 (6 bases). Germline assignment: CDR1 LGHNA and CDR2 YNFKEQ. This CDR3 comprises 15 residues. Trimming took 2 bases from V and 5 from J, leaving 14 bases between them. CDR3 in DNA: TGTGCCAGCAGCCAACAAAACAGGGACCGAGATACGCAGTATTTT. Translated: CASSQQNRDRDTQYF.

This rearrangement joins TRBV5-5 to TRBJ2-7, with D uncertain. V lost 3 bases to trimming and J lost 4 bases, with 14 bases between them. CDR3 size: 14 residues. The V gene's germline CDR1 is SGHKS and CDR2 YYEKEE (reference sequence). The CDR3 DNA reads as TGTGCCAGCAGCTCAAGAGACACGCCGTACGAGCAGTACTTC. Translated: CASSSRDTPYEQYF.

V gene TRBV7-3 combines with J gene TRBJ2-1, with 8 bases identical to TRBD2. This CDR3 has 15 residues. The germline V gene has CDR1 SGHTA and CDR2 FQGTGA. V dropped 5 bases and J dropped 5; count of bases not matched to a gene: 8. DNA for the CDR3: TGTGCCAGCAGCGCCCCCGGGGGGGGCCACAATGAGCAGTTCTTC. Translated: CASSAPGGGHNEQFF.

By share of the sample, this clone is medium-sized. The chain is built from TRBV5-4 and TRBJ2-2; 8 bases agree with TRBD2. CDR1 and CDR2 (germline): SGHNT, YYREEE (reference sequence). The CDR3 runs 15 residues. V lost 4 bases, J lost 6 bases, and 8 bases stayed unmatched. This CDR3 reads CASSIGTSFSGELFF. The CDR3 coding sequence is TGTGCCAGCAGCATCGGGACTAGTTTTTCCGGGGAGCTGTTTTTT. Drawing the rest from reference TRBV5-4 and TRBJ2-2, the complete variable domain is ETGVTQSPTHLIKTRGQQVTLRCSSQSGHNTVSWYQQALGQGPQFIFQYYREEENGRGNFPPRFSGLQFPNYSSELNVNALELDDSALYLCASSIGTSFSGELFFGEGSRLTVL.

V is TRBV27 and J is TRBJ2-7; the match to TRBD2 covers 7 bases. The CDR3 runs to 14 residues. V was clipped by 3 bases and J by 6 bases; unmatched bases: 8. Germline values: CDR1 MNHEY, CDR2 SMNVEV (reference sequence). Written as DNA, the CDR3 is TGTGCCAGCAGTTTGGGGGGGGTGATTACCGAGCAGTACTTC. Translated: CASSLGGVITEQYF.

The gene calls are TRBV6-1 and TRBJ2-5, with 11 nucleotides matching TRBD1. Germline trimming cut 6 bases from V and 4 bases from J; bases unmatched to any gene: 4. Looked up from germline, CDR1 is MNHNS and CDR2 is SASEGT. The CDR3 contains 14 residues. The CDR3 here is CASSSDRGLETQYF. The CDR3 DNA sequence: TGTGCCAGCAGCTCGGACAGGGGGCTAGAGACCCAGTACTTC.